This T cell receptor beta chain is drawn from a study of blood T cell repertoires in COVID-19. At the level of the study: PBMCs, B-cell-depleted T cells, or T cells provided the cDNA or gDNA that made up the material.

This CDR3 comprises 17 residues. J gave up 0 bases and V 2 bases, and 7 bases lay outside the gene matches. Germline CDR1 is LGHNA and CDR2 is YNFKEQ. Patients at the Seattle site were enrolled during active infection and followed longitudinally. As originally analysed: Reference gene primer amplification in the assay estimated nucleated cell counts. Generated by immunoSEQ multiplex PCR, the TCRdb table keeps only in-frame clones and is missing some. V and J calls and clone size are given by that table; D and trimming were obtained from the DNA. The profile shows about 360,000 clones, about 86% of them singletons.

The TCR originated in a woman in her fifties or sixties with COVID-19, enrolled during active disease. The chain has TRBV4-2 and TRBJ2-3; TRBD2 agrees at 8 bases. The sequenced sample consisted of peripheral blood. The CDR3 loop reads CASSQRGGIVSTDTQYF. In DNA form, the CDR3 reads TGTGCCAGCAGCCAACGGGGGGGGATCGTTAGCACAGATACGCAGTATTTT.